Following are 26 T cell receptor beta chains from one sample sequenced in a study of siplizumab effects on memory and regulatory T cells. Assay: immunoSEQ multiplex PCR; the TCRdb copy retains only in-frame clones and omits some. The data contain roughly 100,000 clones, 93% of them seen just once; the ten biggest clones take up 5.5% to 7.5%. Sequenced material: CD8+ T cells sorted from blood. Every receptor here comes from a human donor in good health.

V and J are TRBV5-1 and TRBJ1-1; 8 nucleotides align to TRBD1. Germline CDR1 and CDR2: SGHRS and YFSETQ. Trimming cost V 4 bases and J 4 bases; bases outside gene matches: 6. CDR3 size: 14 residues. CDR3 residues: CASSVLGTGTEAFF. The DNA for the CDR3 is TGCGCCAGCAGCGTCTTGGGGACAGGCACTGAAGCTTTCTTT.

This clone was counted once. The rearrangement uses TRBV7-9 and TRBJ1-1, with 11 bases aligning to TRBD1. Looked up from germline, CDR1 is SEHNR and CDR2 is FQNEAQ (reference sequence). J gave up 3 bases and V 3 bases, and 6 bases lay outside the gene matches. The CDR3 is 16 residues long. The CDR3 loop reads CASSFWTGGLDTEAFF. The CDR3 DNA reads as TGTGCCAGCAGCTTCTGGACAGGGGGCTTAGACACTGAAGCTTTCTTT.

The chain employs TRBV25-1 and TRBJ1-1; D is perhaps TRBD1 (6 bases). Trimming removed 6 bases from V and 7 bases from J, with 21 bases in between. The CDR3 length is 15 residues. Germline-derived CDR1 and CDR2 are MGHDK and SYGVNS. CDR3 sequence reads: CASRERYQETGEAFF. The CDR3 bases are TGTGCCAGCAGGGAGAGGTATCAAGAGACAGGTGAAGCTTTCTTT. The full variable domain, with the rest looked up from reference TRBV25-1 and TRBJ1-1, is EADIYQTPRYLVIGTGKKITLECSQTMGHDKMYWYQQDPGMELHLIHYSYGVNSTEKGDLSSESTVSRIRTEHFPLTLESARPSHTSQYLCASRERYQETGEAFFGQGTRLTVV.

DNA for the CDR3: TGTGCCAGCAGCCTTTACAGGTACGAGCAGTACTTC. Amino acid sequence: CASSLYRYEQYF. V and J are TRBV14 and TRBJ2-7; weak D call: TRBD1 (5 bases). The length of the CDR3 is 12 residues. Germline-derived CDR1 and CDR2 are SGHDN and FVKESK. V gave up 4 bases and J gave up 4 bases, with 8 bases separating them.

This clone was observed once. The CDR3 bases are TGTGCCAGCAGTTACTCAGGGACTAGCGGGACTACGCAGTATTTT. It yields the protein CASSYSGTSGTTQYF. This chain joins TRBV6-5 and TRBJ2-3; 13 bases are a match to TRBD2. Unmatched junction bases numbered 2, after V lost 0 bases and J lost 8 bases. This CDR3 region has 15 residues. Germline CDR1 reads MNHEY; CDR2 reads SVGAGI.

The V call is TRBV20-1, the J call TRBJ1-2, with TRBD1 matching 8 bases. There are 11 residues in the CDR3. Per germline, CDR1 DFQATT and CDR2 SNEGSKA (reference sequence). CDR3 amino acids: CGATGDYGYTF. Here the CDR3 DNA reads TGCGGGGCGACAGGGGACTATGGCTACACCTTC.

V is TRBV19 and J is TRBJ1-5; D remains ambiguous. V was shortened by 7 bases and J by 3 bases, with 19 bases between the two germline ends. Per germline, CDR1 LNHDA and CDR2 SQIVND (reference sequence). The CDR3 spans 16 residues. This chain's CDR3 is CASTSNIFPNNQPQHF. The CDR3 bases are TGTGCCAGTACCTCTAATATCTTCCCTAACAATCAGCCCCAGCATTTT.

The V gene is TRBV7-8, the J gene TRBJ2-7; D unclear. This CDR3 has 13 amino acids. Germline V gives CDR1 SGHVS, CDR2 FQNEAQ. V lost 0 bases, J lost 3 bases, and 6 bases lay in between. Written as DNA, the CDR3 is TGTGCCAGCAGCTTAGCCAGGAGCTACGAGCAGTACTTC. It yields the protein CASSLARSYEQYF.

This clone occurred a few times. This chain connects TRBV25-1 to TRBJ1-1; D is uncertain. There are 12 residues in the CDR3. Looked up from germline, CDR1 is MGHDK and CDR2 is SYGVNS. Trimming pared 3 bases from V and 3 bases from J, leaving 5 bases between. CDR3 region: CASSDGYTEAFF. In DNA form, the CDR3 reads TGTGCCAGCAGTGACGGGTACACTGAAGCTTTCTTT.

The CDR3 DNA reads TGTGCCAGCAGTTTATCGATCGGGGGTGGGCTCGGCTATGGCTACACCTTC. Its translation is CASSLSIGGGLGYGYTF. The V gene is TRBV27, the J gene TRBJ1-2; possible D gene TRBD1, 5 bases. V lost 0 bases and J lost 4, with 18 bases in between. CDR1 and CDR2 from the germline V gene are MNHEY and SMNVEV (reference sequence). This CDR3 contains 17 residues.

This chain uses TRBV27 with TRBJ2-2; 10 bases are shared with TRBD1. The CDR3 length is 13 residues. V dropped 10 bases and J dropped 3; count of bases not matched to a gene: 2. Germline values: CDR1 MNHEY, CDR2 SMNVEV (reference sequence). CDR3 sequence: CATGTGDTGELFF. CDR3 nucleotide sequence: TGTGCCACCGGGACAGGGGACACCGGGGAGCTGTTTTTT.

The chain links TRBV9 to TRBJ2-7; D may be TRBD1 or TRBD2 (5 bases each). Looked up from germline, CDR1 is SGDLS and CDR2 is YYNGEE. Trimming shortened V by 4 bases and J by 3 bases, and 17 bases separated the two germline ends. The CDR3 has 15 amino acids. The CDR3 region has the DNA TGTGCCAGCAGCCCACGGGACGGAACCCACTACGAGCAGTACTTC. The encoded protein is CASSPRDGTHYEQYF.

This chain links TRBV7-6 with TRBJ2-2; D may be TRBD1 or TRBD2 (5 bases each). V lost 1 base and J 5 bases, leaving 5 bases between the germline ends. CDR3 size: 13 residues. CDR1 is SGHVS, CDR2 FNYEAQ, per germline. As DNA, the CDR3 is TGTGCCAGCAGCTTAGGGGGGACCGGGGAGCTGTTTTTT. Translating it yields CASSLGGTGELFF. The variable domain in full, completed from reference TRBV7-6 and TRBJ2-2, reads GAGVSQSPRYKVTKRGQDVALRCDPISGHVSLYWYRQALGQGPEFLTYFNYEAQQDKSGLPNDRFSAERPEGSISTLTIQRTEQRDSAMYRCASSLGGTGELFFGEGSRLTVL.

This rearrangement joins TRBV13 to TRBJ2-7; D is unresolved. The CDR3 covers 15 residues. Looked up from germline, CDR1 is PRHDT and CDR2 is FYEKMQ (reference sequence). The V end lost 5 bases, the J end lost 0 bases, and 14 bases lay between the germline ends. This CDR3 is CASSAGFAVSYEQYF. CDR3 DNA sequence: TGTGCCAGCAGCGCAGGTTTCGCGGTCTCCTACGAGCAGTACTTC.

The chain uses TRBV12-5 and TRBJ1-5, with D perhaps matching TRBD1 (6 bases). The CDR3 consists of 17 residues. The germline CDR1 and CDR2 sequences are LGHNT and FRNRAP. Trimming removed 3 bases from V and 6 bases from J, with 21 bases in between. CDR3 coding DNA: TGTGCTAGTGGTTTCGATACAGGAGTGGGGGCTGGTCAGCCCCAGCATTTT. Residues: CASGFDTGVGAGQPQHF.

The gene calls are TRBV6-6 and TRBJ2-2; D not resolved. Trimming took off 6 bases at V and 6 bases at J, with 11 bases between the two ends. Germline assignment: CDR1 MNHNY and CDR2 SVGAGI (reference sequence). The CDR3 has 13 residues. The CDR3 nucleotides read TGTGCCAGCAGGAATAGAGGCTCCGGGGAGCTGTTTTTT. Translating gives CASRNRGSGELFF.

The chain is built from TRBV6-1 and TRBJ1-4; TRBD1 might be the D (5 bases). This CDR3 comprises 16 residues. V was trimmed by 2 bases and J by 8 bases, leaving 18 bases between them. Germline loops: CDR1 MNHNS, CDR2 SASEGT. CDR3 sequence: CASSENPSGSGEKLFF. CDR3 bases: TGTGCCAGCAGTGAAAATCCCTCAGGGTCGGGCGAAAAACTGTTTTTT.

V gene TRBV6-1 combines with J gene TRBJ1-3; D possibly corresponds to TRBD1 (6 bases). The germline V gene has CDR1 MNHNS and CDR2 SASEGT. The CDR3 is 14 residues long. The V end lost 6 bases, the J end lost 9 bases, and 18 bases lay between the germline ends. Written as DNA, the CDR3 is TGTGCCAGCAGCACGACAGGACGCCCAGGCACCATATATTTT. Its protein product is CASSTTGRPGTIYF.

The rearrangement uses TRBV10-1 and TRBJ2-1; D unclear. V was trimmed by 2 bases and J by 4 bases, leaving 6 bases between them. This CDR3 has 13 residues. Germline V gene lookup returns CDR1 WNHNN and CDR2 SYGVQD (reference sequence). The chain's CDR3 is CASSEGLYNEQFF. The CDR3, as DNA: TGCGCCAGCAGTGAGGGCTTATACAATGAGCAGTTCTTC.

Here the CDR3 DNA reads TGTGCCAGCAGCTTACACTCCGACAGGGAGAACACCGGGGAGCTGTTTTTT. Translated: CASSLHSDRENTGELFF. V is TRBV7-9 and J is TRBJ2-2; TRBD1 matches at 7 bases. The germline gives CDR1 SEHNR, CDR2 FQNEAQ (reference sequence). This CDR3 spans 17 amino acids. The V and J ends lost 2 bases and 1 base, in that order; junction bases with no gene match: 7.

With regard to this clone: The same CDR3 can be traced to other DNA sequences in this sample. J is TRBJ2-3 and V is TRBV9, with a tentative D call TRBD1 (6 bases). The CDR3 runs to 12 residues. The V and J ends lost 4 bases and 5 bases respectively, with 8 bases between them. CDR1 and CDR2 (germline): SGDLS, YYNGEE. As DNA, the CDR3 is TGTGCCAGCAGCCCAGGGGTAGATACGCAGTATTTT. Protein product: CASSPGVDTQYF.

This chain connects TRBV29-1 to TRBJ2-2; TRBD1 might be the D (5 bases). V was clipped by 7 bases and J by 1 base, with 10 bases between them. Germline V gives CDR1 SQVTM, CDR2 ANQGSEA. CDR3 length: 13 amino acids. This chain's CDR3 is CSALDKNTGELFF. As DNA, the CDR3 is TGCAGCGCCTTGGACAAGAACACCGGGGAGCTGTTTTTT.

CDR3 protein: CASGVLTRTDTQYF. The CDR3 coding sequence is TGTGCCAGCGGGGTGTTGACCCGCACAGATACGCAGTATTTT. The chain recombines TRBV27 with TRBJ2-3; D is undetermined. Germline V CDR1 and CDR2: MNHEY, SMNVEV (reference sequence). V lost 8 bases and J 1 base, leaving 13 bases between the germline ends. The CDR3 has 14 residues.

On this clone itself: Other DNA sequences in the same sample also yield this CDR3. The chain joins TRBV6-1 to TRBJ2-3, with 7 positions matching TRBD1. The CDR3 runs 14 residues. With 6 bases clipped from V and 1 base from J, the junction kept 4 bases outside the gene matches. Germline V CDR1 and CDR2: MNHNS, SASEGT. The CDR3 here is CASRTGEGTDTQYF. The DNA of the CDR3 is TGTGCCAGCAGAACAGGGGAAGGCACAGATACGCAGTATTTT.

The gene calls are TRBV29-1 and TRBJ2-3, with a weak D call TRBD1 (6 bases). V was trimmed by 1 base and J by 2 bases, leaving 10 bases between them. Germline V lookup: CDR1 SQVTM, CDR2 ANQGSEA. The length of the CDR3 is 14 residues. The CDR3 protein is CSVEADRNTDTQYF. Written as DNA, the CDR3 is TGCAGCGTTGAAGCAGACAGGAACACAGATACGCAGTATTTT.

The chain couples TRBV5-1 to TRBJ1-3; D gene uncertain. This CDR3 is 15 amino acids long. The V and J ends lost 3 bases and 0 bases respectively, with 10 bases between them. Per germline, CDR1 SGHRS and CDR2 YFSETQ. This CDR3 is CASSWGENSGNTIYF. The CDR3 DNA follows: TGCGCCAGCAGCTGGGGTGAAAACTCTGGAAACACCATATATTTT.